Shown below are 25 T cell receptor beta chains from a single sample sequenced in a study of cytomegalovirus exposure and HLA in healthy donors. Researchers ran the PCR with 60 Vbeta and 13 Jbeta primers. The method was immunoSEQ multiplex PCR; TCRdb's version includes in-frame clones alone and lacks a portion of them. The sample lists 35,000 to 45,000 clones, 60% to 80% occurring once. Material for sequencing was PBMCs. The receptors shown here come from a man aged 25-45 years in good health and CMV-seronegative.

The gene calls are TRBV7-9 and TRBJ2-5; 13 bases match TRBD2. The germline V gene has CDR1 SEHNR and CDR2 FQNEAQ (reference sequence). The CDR3 covers 15 residues. The V segment lost 5 bases and the J segment 4 bases; nucleotides outside the gene matches: 4. In nucleotides, the CDR3 is TGTGCCAGCAGCAACCGACTAGCGGGGGGAGAGACCCAGTACTTC. It specifies CASSNRLAGGETQYF.

The V call is TRBV4-1, the J call TRBJ2-1; 12 bases are shared with TRBD2. Germline V gene lookup returns CDR1 MGHRA and CDR2 YSYEKL. The CDR3 totals 16 residues. The V segment lost 0 bases and the J segment 4 bases; nucleotides outside the gene matches: 1. In DNA form, the CDR3 reads TGCGCCAGCAGCCAAGATCTAGCGGGGGGGTACAATGAGCAGTTCTTC. It codes for CASSQDLAGGYNEQFF.

The genes are TRBV29-1 and TRBJ2-3, with a weak D call TRBD2 (6 bases). The CDR3 is made up of 14 amino acids. The V and J ends lost 3 bases and 4 bases respectively, with 14 bases between them. The V gene's germline CDR1 is SQVTM and CDR2 ANQGSEA. The CDR3 here is CSVDVLGRPDTQYF. CDR3 nucleotide sequence: TGCAGCGTTGATGTCCTTGGGAGGCCAGATACGCAGTATTTT.

The chain couples TRBV5-4 to TRBJ1-1, with 9 nucleotides matching TRBD1. The germline V gene has CDR1 SGHNT and CDR2 YYREEE (reference sequence). This CDR3 has 14 residues. V dropped 4 bases and J dropped 3; count of bases not matched to a gene: 4. The CDR3 DNA is TGTGCCAGCAGCCAACAGGGGGCGCACACTGAAGCTTTCTTT. Protein sequence: CASSQQGAHTEAFF.

This clone was seen more than once but under ten times. DNA for the CDR3: TGTGCCAGCAGCGTGGAAGCGGGAGTGCTCGAGCAGTACTTC. It translates to CASSVEAGVLEQYF. The rearrangement uses TRBV5-4 and TRBJ2-7, with 8 bases fitting TRBD2. Losses at the gene ends were 4 bases for V and 6 bases for J; bases not matched to a gene: 9. Germline CDR1 reads SGHNT; CDR2 reads YYREEE (reference sequence). The CDR3 is made up of 14 amino acids.

The chain uses TRBV28 and TRBJ2-4; tentative D call: TRBD1 (6 bases). Germline-derived CDR1 and CDR2 are MDHEN and SYDVKM. V lost 6 bases and J lost 9, with 27 bases in between. CDR3 length: 17 residues. CDR3: CASSPSPRQAPTGIQYF. The CDR3 bases are TGTGCCAGCAGCCCCTCCCCCCGACAGGCCCCTACGGGCATTCAGTACTTC.

J is TRBJ2-5 and V is TRBV5-4; perhaps TRBD1 as D (5 bases). Germline CDR1 is SGHNT and CDR2 is YYREEE (reference sequence). The V end lost 0 bases, the J end lost 5 bases, and 17 bases lay between the germline ends. This CDR3 has 16 amino acids. The CDR3 region has the DNA TGTGCCAGCAGCTTGGCCCAGGGTGGGCGGCGGGAGACCCAGTACTTC. Translated: CASSLAQGGRRETQYF.

In this sample, this clone turned up once. This chain links TRBV15 with TRBJ2-1, with 9 positions matching TRBD2. Germline assignment: CDR1 LNHNV and CDR2 YYDKDF (reference sequence). The CDR3 extends over 15 amino acids. V shed 1 base, J shed 7 bases, and the junction held 5 bases outside the gene matches. CDR3 region: CATSRVLAGGNEQFF. The CDR3 region has the DNA TGTGCCACCAGCAGAGTTTTGGCGGGGGGGAATGAGCAGTTCTTC.

This clone was picked up a small number of times. This chain uses TRBV5-4 with TRBJ2-4; D uncertain. CDR3 length equals 13 residues. Germline loops: CDR1 SGHNT, CDR2 YYREEE (reference sequence). V was pared by 4 bases and J by 4 bases, with 9 bases between. The CDR3 nucleotides are TGTGCCAGCAGCCTGGCCCAAAAAAACATTCAGTACTTC. It translates to CASSLAQKNIQYF.

V gene TRBV4-3 combines with J gene TRBJ1-4, with TRBD1 matching over 12 bases. The CDR3 totals 17 residues. J gave up 4 bases and V 3 bases, and 6 bases lay outside the gene matches. The germline CDR1 and CDR2 sequences are LGHNA and YSLEER. The CDR3 is CASSHEGQGAYNEKLFF. The CDR3 coding sequence is TGCGCCAGCAGCCACGAGGGACAGGGGGCTTATAATGAAAAACTGTTTTTT.

This clone was observed at least ten times. V gene TRBV6-5 combines with J gene TRBJ2-1, with a possible D match to TRBD1 (7 bases). CDR3 length equals 16 residues. In germline, CDR1 is MNHEY, CDR2 SVGAGI. V shed 3 bases and J shed 8 bases, with 20 bases lying between them. The CDR3 DNA reads TGTGCCAGCAGTTATCCAGACAGGGAGGAGTCGCATGAGCAGTTCTTC. Translated, it gives CASSYPDREESHEQFF.

The V call is TRBV29-1, the J call TRBJ2-1, with D uncertain. The CDR3 is made up of 11 amino acids. The V end lost 3 bases, the J end lost 8 bases, and 8 bases lay between the germline ends. The germline gives CDR1 SQVTM, CDR2 ANQGSEA. This chain's CDR3 is CSVEYFDEQFF. In DNA, the CDR3 is TGCAGCGTTGAGTATTTCGATGAGCAGTTCTTC.

The V and J genes are TRBV4-2 and TRBJ2-5, with 13 bases matching TRBD2. Losses at the gene ends were 5 bases for V and 1 base for J; bases not matched to a gene: 13. CDR3 length equals 19 residues. Germline V gene sequence: CDR1 LGHNA, CDR2 YNFKEQ. CDR3 DNA sequence: TGTGCCAGCAGCGGGGACTTTGGGACTAGCGGGGTTCTCCAAGAGACCCAGTACTTC. Amino acid sequence: CASSGDFGTSGVLQETQYF.

The rearrangement links TRBV10-3 to TRBJ1-2, with 7 bases lining up with TRBD1. In germline, CDR1 is ENHRY, CDR2 SYGVKD. Germline trimming cut 6 bases from V and 6 bases from J; bases unmatched to any gene: 7. The CDR3 sequence is 13 residues long. CDR3 sequence (DNA): TGTGCCATCAGATCGACAGGGACAAATGGCTACACCTTC. This encodes CAIRSTGTNGYTF.

The V call is TRBV5-1, the J call TRBJ2-1; 8 nucleotides match TRBD2. The CDR3 runs to 15 residues. The J segment lost 3 bases and the V segment lost 7 bases, leaving 9 bases of the junction unmatched. The germline V gene has CDR1 SGHRS and CDR2 YFSETQ. As DNA, the CDR3 is TGCGCCAGCCGAGCCCCGGGGGGGTACTACAATGAGCAGTTCTTC. Protein sequence: CASRAPGGYYNEQFF.

This clone showed up many times. The V call is TRBV7-6, the J call TRBJ2-5, with 7 bases fitting TRBD2. The CDR3 runs to 16 residues. J gave up 2 bases and V 5 bases, and 11 bases lay outside the gene matches. CDR1 SGHVS and CDR2 FNYEAQ come from the germline V gene. The CDR3 sequence: CASSPPWGAGQETQYF. The CDR3 bases are TGTGCCAGCAGCCCGCCTTGGGGAGCGGGGCAAGAGACCCAGTACTTC.

J is TRBJ2-1 and V is TRBV2; TRBD2 agrees at 9 bases. CDR1 and CDR2 from the germline V gene are SNHLY and FYNNEI. This CDR3 comprises 15 residues. The junction had 11 bases not matched to a gene; V was cut back by 8 bases and J by 6 bases. In DNA form, the CDR3 reads TGTGCCAGCCGAGAGGGACTAGCTAACAGCAATGAGCAGTTCTTC. This translates into CASREGLANSNEQFF.

V and J are TRBV29-1 and TRBJ2-5; D is uncertain. Germline V gives CDR1 SQVTM, CDR2 ANQGSEA. This CDR3 is built from 12 residues. Trimming shortened V by 4 bases and J by 5 bases, and 11 bases separated the two germline ends. CDR3 sequence (DNA): TGCAGCGTTGGGTCGTCAGTGGAGACCCAGTACTTC. Its translation is CSVGSSVETQYF. The entire variable domain, with the rest obtained from reference TRBV29-1 and TRBJ2-5, is as follows: SAVISQKPSRDICQRGTSLTIQCQVDSQVTMMFWYRQQPGQSLTLIATANQGSEATYESGFVIDKFPISRPNLTFSTLTVSNMSPEDSSIYLCSVGSSVETQYFGPGTRLLVL.

This clone was recorded once. The CDR3 reads CSAPRNTEAFF. The CDR3 DNA reads as TGCAGTGCTCCCCGTAACACTGAAGCTTTCTTT. The chain joins TRBV20-1 to TRBJ1-1; no clear D gene. The CDR3 runs to 11 residues. Trimming left V 5 bases short and J 2 bases short, with 6 bases between. In germline, CDR1 is DFQATT, CDR2 SNEGSKA (reference sequence).

The rearrangement links TRBV6-1 to TRBJ2-5, with D tentatively TRBD1 or TRBD2 (6 bases each). The CDR3 covers 14 residues. The germline V gene encodes CDR1 MNHNS and CDR2 SASEGT. V dropped 4 bases and J dropped 2 bases, with 11 bases sitting between them. Here the CDR3 DNA reads TGTGCCAGCAGTGTAGCGGACAGACAAGAGACCCAGTACTTC. Translating it yields CASSVADRQETQYF.

V gene TRBV29-1 combines with J gene TRBJ1-3; 7 bases are a match to TRBD1. CDR3 length: 15 amino acids. Germline lookup yields CDR1 SQVTM and CDR2 ANQGSEA. Germline trimming cut 2 bases from V and 6 bases from J; bases unmatched to any gene: 10. The DNA for the CDR3 is TGCAGCGTTGAAAGGCGGGACAGCTACACAAACACCATATATTTT. It specifies CSVERRDSYTNTIYF.

The chain couples TRBV6-1 to TRBJ2-3; 7 bases agree with TRBD2. Per germline, CDR1 MNHNS and CDR2 SASEGT. CDR3 size: 15 residues. V shed 6 bases, J shed 2 bases, and the junction held 8 bases outside the gene matches. CDR3 region: CASSRSGDPTDTQYF. In DNA, the CDR3 is TGTGCCAGCAGCAGGAGCGGGGACCCCACAGATACGCAGTATTTT.

The V call is TRBV5-1, the J call TRBJ1-6; 7 nucleotides align to TRBD1. The CDR3 is 17 amino acids. Germline-derived CDR1 and CDR2 are SGHRS and YFSETQ. Trimming removed 4 bases from V and 6 bases from J; junction bases left unmatched: 13. CDR3 nucleotide sequence: TGCGCCAGCAGCCGTCTTAGACAGGGTGCCTCTAATTCACCCCTCCACTTT. It specifies CASSRLRQGASNSPLHF. Using reference TRBV5-1 and TRBJ1-6 for the parts outside the CDR3, the full variable domain is KAGVTQTPRYLIKTRGQQVTLSCSPISGHRSVSWYQQTPGQGLQFLFEYFSETQRNKGNFPGRFSGRQFSNSRSEMNVSTLELGDSALYLCASSRLRQGASNSPLHFGNGTRLTVT.

The chain combines TRBV11-3 with TRBJ2-1; D gene uncertain. The CDR3 is made up of 14 amino acids. Trimming cost V 0 bases and J 6 bases, with 9 bases left between them. CDR1 is SGHNT and CDR2 is YENEEA in the germline V gene. The CDR3 is CASSLDHSSNEQFF. The CDR3 nucleotides read TGTGCCAGCAGCTTAGATCATAGCAGCAATGAGCAGTTCTTC. Looking up the rest from reference TRBV11-3 and TRBJ2-1 gives the full variable domain: EAGVVQSPRYKIIEKKQPVAFWCNPISGHNTLYWYLQNLGQGPELLIRYENEEAVDDSQLPKDRFSAERLKGVDSTLKIQPAELGDSAVYLCASSLDHSSNEQFFGPGTRLTVL.

The chain has TRBV28 and TRBJ2-1, with D unclear. Germline V CDR1 and CDR2: MDHEN, SYDVKM. CDR3 length equals 13 residues. Trimming pared 2 bases from V and 7 bases from J, leaving 9 bases between. CDR3 sequence reads: CASSLVPGNEQFF. The CDR3 nucleotides are TGTGCCAGCAGTTTAGTTCCCGGGAATGAGCAGTTCTTC.